This TCR beta chain was sequenced during a study of blood T cell repertoires in COVID-19. TCRdb's table, derived via immunoSEQ multiplex PCR, lists solely in-frame clones and lacks some. The data contain around 64,000 clones, 65% to 90% of them singletons. Germline V CDR1 and CDR2: SGHTA, FQGNSA. Germline trimming cut 3 bases from V and 4 bases from J; bases unmatched to any gene: 9. The CDR3 has 17 residues. The receptor was derived from a middle-aged man with active COVID-19. Source material: peripheral blood. The gene calls are TRBV7-2 and TRBJ2-1, with 10 bases identical to TRBD2. CDR3 residues: CASSFASSGGAYNEQFF. The CDR3 DNA is TGTGCCAGCAGCTTTGCCTCTAGCGGGGGAGCTTACAATGAGCAGTTCTTC.